The T cell receptor (beta chain) described here comes from a study of shared clonotypes between healthy human individuals. In the study overall: Each donor contributed plates that comprised three CD4 naive, three CD4 memory, two CD8 naive and one CD8 memory. Regarding the study as a whole: Clonotypes shared by all four donors outscored non-shared clonotypes in generation probability. Sequencing depth was a factor that was expected to affect clonotype sharing among donors.

Repertoires were generated with immunoSEQ multiplex PCR, while TCRdb's copy carries only in-frame clones and drops some. The sample shows about 2.4 million clones, more than 80% of them seen only once. On this clone: Its antigen is currently unknown.

CDR1 is SGHNT and CDR2 is YYREEE in the germline V gene (reference sequence). CDR3 size: 16 residues. After removal of 0 bases from V and 5 bases from J, the junction contained 7 bases not matched to a gene. This clonotype originated in a man aged 18 to 29 in good health. Sequences were obtained from naive CD4+ T cells sorted from blood. Subset: CD45RA+ positively selected. This chain connects TRBV5-4 to TRBJ2-2; 7 nucleotides agree with TRBD1. The CDR3 spells CASSLDPTGQTGELFF. The CDR3 nucleotides are TGTGCCAGCAGCTTGGACCCGACAGGGCAAACCGGGGAGCTGTTTTTT.